This is a list of T cell receptor beta chains from one sample in a study of cytomegalovirus exposure and HLA in healthy donors. Clones were sequenced by immunoSEQ multiplex PCR, and TCRdb holds only the in-frame ones, with some missing. The sample has under 200,000 clones, roughly 82% seen once. Material for sequencing was PBMCs. The receptor source for this set is a man aged 45-65 years in good health and CMV-seropositive. CDR3s include the opening cysteine and the closing phenylalanine or tryptophan. A D gene is named only where the DNA matches it firmly. Rows may omit the clone size; those that give it use once, few, many or a size class.

D gene: NA
V gene: TRBV5-6
J gene: TRBJ2-7
clone size: NA
CDR3 protein: CASSSATYGAGDF
CDR3 DNA: TGTGCCAGCAGCTCGGCTACCTACGGGGCAGGGGATTTC

D gene: TRBD1
V gene: TRBV7-9
J gene: TRBJ1-6
clone size: NA
CDR3 protein: CASSLQGAYSPLHF
CDR3 DNA: TGTGCCAGCAGTCTACAGGGGGCTTATTCACCCCTCCACTTT

D gene: TRBD1
V gene: TRBV13
J gene: TRBJ1-4
clone size: NA
CDR3 protein: CASSPPDRPELFF
CDR3 DNA: TGTGCCAGCAGCCCCCCGGACAGGCCAGAACTGTTTTTT

D gene: TRBD1
V gene: TRBV27
J gene: TRBJ1-6
clone size: NA
CDR3 protein: CASSSSGQVNSPLHF
CDR3 DNA: TGTGCCAGCAGTTCCTCGGGACAGGTTAATTCACCCCTCCACTTT

D gene: TRBD2
V gene: TRBV29-1
J gene: TRBJ2-1
clone size: NA
CDR3 protein: CSGERLAGDVYNEQFF
CDR3 DNA: TGCAGCGGGGAAAGACTAGCGGGAGATGTATACAATGAGCAGTTCTTC

D gene: TRBD1
V gene: TRBV5-6
J gene: TRBJ1-1
clone size: NA
CDR3 protein: CASSLVYRGQGTEAFF
CDR3 DNA: TGTGCCAGCAGCTTGGTATACAGGGGGCAGGGGACTGAAGCTTTCTTT

D gene: TRBD1
V gene: TRBV5-1
J gene: TRBJ1-2
clone size: NA
CDR3 protein: CASSGTGDLNYGYTF
CDR3 DNA: TGCGCCAGCAGCGGGACAGGGGACCTTAACTATGGCTACACCTTC

D gene: NA
V gene: TRBV2
J gene: TRBJ2-7
clone size: NA
CDR3 protein: CASSPSGFSYEQYF
CDR3 DNA: TGTGCCAGCAGTCCCAGCGGGTTCTCCTACGAGCAGTACTTC

D gene: NA
V gene: TRBV9
J gene: TRBJ2-1
clone size: few
CDR3 protein: CASSAPLRRHDNEQFF
CDR3 DNA: TGTGCCAGCAGCGCTCCCCTCCGTAGACACGACAATGAGCAGTTCTTC

D gene: NA
V gene: TRBV6-1
J gene: TRBJ1-4
clone size: NA
CDR3 protein: CASSESQGSYEKLFF
CDR3 DNA: TGTGCCAGCAGTGAATCGCAGGGTTCTTATGAAAAACTGTTTTTT

D gene: TRBD2
V gene: TRBV27
J gene: TRBJ2-1
clone size: NA
CDR3 protein: CASRGTVGAGGRSYNEQFF
CDR3 DNA: TGTGCCAGCAGGGGGACGGTAGGAGCGGGGGGGCGGTCCTACAATGAGCAGTTCTTC

D gene: NA
V gene: TRBV11-2
J gene: TRBJ1-1
clone size: NA
CDR3 protein: CASSLGEGTEAFF
CDR3 DNA: TGTGCCAGCAGCTTAGGGGAGGGCACTGAAGCTTTCTTT

D gene: TRBD1
V gene: TRBV9
J gene: TRBJ2-2
clone size: NA
CDR3 protein: CASSAGQGARTGELFF
CDR3 DNA: TGTGCCAGCAGCGCCGGACAGGGGGCTAGAACCGGGGAGCTGTTTTTT